This T cell receptor (beta chain) was recorded in a study of cytomegalovirus exposure and HLA in healthy donors. The V gene lost 4 bases and the J gene lost 5 bases, with 17 bases spanning the gap. Per germline, CDR1 GTSNPN and CDR2 SVGIG (reference sequence). The CDR3 sequence is 14 residues long. The PCR ran on 60 Vbeta and 13 Jbeta primers. The table came from immunoSEQ multiplex PCR; TCRdb's copy has only in-frame clones and leaves some out. This table holds 130,000 to 150,000 clones, roughly 80% found once. This sequence was found in a woman under 40 in good health and CMV-seronegative. The chain employs TRBV30 and TRBJ1-1; unclear D gene. Sequenced sample: PBMCs. Written as DNA, the CDR3 is TGTGCCTGGATACTGCGACGGAGGATAACTGAAGCTTTCTTT. This gives the protein CAWILRRRITEAFF.